Listed here is a single T cell receptor (beta chain). Assay used: immunoSEQ multiplex PCR; TCRdb lists only in-frame clones, some missing. The sample records approximately 660,000 clones, more than 75% being singletons. V lost 5 bases, J lost 1 base, and 8 bases stayed unmatched. The germline V gene encodes CDR1 MGHRA and CDR2 YSYEKL. The CDR3 is 16 amino acids. The source of the sample is a study of shared T cell receptors in the human thymus. These data were also filed under a second study, of human thymus T cells. Per that paper: Resections removed during corrective heart surgery provided the thymus tissue used. Thymic as well as blood repertoires seemed to favor certain V and J genes unevenly. Related work found strong thymic repertoire overlap between unrelated individuals.

The sequence was collected from a boy in the first two years of life with a congenital heart defect. Material: thymocytes. V and J are TRBV4-1 and TRBJ1-1; 9 bases are a match to TRBD1. DNA for the CDR3: TGCGCCAGCAGCACGGGACAGGGCAGTAAGAACACTGAAGCTTTCTTT. Protein: CASSTGQGSKNTEAFF.